This T cell receptor beta chain stems from a study of breast tumors, draining lymph nodes, adjacent tissues. Study-level points and caveats: Findings are consistent with lymph node origin and intratumoral expansion of most tumor T cells. Tumor TCR diversity was below lymph nodes but above nontumor tissue.

The germline gives CDR1 SGHTA, CDR2 FQGNSA. The CDR3 is made up of 15 amino acids. TCRdb passed the multiplex PCR reads through MiXCR, listing each CDR3 protein once. The data show 160,000 or so distinct CDR3 sequences, about 30% seen once. This clonotype has just a few counts. Its specificity is unknown. At one end the junction does not follow the germline gene, possibly because of a read error. The lymph nodes were axillary draining lymph nodes from breast cancer patients. The source of this sequence is a female donor with breast cancer. Some clones in this sample may be carry-over from other donors' samples. The material sequenced was axillary lymph node tissue. The chain combines TRBV7-2 with TRBJ1-2; D gene ambiguous. The CDR3 DNA sequence: TGTGCCAGCAGCTTACCACCCCCAGGTCGTTATGGCTACCCCTTC. As protein: CASSLPPPGRYGYPF.